This note documents a single T cell receptor (beta chain) sequence. About 30,000 T cell genomes, or roughly 200 ng DNA, went into the sorted-subset replicate PCRs. Sequencing used immunoSEQ multiplex PCR; TCRdb keeps in-frame clones, though not all of them. Here the sample spans around 1.9 million clones, more than 85% being singletons. V shed 1 base and J shed 1 base, with 8 bases lying between them. There are 14 residues in the CDR3. The germline V gene has CDR1 SGDLS and CDR2 YYNGEE. This sample is part of a study of shared clonotypes between healthy human individuals. Study-wide context: Plates per donor: three CD4 naive, three CD4 memory, two CD8 naive, one CD8 memory.

CD45RO-negative cells were positively selected for CCR7, leaving out terminally differentiated effector memory CD45RA+ cells. The TCR originated in a man between 18 and 35 years old in good health. Some clones in this sample may be carry-over from other donors' samples. The chain has TRBV9 and TRBJ1-2; no reliable D call. Sequenced: naive CD8+ T cells from PBMCs. The DNA of the CDR3 is TGTGCCAGCAGCGTACCCGGCCTTAACTATGGCTACACCTTC. This gives the protein CASSVPGLNYGYTF.